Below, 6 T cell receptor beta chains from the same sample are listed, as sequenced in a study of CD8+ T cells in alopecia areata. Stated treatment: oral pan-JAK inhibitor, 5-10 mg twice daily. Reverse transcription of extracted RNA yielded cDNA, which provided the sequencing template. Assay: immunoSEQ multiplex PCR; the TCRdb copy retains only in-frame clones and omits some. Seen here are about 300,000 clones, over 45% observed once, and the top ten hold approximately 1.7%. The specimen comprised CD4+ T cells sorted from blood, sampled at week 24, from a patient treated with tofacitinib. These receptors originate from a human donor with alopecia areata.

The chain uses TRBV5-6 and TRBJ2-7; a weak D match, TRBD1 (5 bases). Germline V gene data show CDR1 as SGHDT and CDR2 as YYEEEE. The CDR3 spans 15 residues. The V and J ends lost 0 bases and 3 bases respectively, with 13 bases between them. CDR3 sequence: CASSLAPGFNYEQYF. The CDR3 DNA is TGTGCCAGCAGCTTGGCGCCAGGGTTCAACTACGAGCAGTACTTC.

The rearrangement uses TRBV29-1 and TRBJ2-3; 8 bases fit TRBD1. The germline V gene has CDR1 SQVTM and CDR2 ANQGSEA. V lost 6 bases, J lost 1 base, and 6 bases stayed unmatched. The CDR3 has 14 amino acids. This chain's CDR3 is CSVGLTGGTDTQYF. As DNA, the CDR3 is TGCAGCGTGGGTCTGACAGGGGGCACAGATACGCAGTATTTT.

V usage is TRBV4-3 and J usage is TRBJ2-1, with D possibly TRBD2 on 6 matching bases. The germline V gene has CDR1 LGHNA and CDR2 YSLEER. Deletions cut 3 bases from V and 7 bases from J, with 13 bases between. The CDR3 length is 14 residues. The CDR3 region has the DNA TGCGCCAGCAGCCACTACGGGGGTAGGAATGAGCAGTTCTTC. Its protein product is CASSHYGGRNEQFF.

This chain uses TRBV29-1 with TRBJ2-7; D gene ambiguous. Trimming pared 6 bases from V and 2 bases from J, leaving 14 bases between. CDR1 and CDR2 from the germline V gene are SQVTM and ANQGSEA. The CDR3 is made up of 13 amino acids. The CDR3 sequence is CSVSSGPTYEQYF. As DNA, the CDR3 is TGCAGCGTAAGCAGTGGGCCCACCTACGAGCAGTACTTC.

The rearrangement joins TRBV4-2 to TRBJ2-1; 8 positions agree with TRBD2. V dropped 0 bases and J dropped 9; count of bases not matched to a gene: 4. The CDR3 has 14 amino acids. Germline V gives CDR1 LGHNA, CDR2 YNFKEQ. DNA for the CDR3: TGTGCCAGCAGCCAAGACGGGGGGGCCTCTGAGCAGTTCTTC. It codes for CASSQDGGASEQFF.

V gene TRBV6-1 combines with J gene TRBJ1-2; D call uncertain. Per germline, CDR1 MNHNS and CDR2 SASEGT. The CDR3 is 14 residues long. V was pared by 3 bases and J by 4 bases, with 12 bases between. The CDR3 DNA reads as TGTGCCAGCAGTGAGTCCCCCGTGCTCTATGGCTACACCTTC. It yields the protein CASSESPVLYGYTF.